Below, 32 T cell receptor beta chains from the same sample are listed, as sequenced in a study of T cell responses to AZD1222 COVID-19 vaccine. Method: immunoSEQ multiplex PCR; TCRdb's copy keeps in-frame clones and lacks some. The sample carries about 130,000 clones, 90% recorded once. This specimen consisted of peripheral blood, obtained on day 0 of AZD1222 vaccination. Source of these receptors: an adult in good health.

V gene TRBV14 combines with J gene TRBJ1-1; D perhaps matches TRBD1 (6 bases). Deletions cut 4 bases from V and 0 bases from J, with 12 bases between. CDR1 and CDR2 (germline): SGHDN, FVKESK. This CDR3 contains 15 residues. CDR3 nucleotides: TGTGCCAGCAGCCGCCCGGGGGGCTTGAACACTGAAGCTTTCTTT. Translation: CASSRPGGLNTEAFF.

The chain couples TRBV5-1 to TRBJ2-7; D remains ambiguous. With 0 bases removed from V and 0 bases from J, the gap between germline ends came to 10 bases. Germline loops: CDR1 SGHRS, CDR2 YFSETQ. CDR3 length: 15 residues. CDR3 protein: CASSLGTGGSYEQYF. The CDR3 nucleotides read TGCGCCAGCAGCTTGGGTACGGGTGGCTCCTACGAGCAGTACTTC.

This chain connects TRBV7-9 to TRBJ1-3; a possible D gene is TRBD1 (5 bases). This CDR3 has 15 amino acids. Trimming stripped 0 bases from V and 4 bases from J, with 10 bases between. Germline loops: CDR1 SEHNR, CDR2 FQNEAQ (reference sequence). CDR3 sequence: CASSLAAGPGNTIYF. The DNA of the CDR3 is TGTGCCAGCAGCTTAGCGGCAGGGCCCGGAAACACCATATATTTT.

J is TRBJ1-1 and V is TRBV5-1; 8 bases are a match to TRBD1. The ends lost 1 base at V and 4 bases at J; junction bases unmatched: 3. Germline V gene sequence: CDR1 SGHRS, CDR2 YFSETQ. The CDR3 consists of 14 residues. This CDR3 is CASSLTGGSTEAFF. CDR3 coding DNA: TGCGCCAGCAGCTTGACAGGGGGAAGCACTGAAGCTTTCTTT.

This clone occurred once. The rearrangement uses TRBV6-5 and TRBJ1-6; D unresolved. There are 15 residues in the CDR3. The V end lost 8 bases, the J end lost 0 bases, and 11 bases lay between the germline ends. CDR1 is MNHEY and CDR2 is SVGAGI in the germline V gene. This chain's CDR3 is CASLAGSSYNSPLHF. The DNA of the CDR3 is TGTGCCAGCTTGGCGGGTAGCTCCTATAATTCACCCCTCCACTTT.

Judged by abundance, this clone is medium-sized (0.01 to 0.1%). The CDR3 bases are TGTGCCAGCACTTTTGGGTCAGGGAGCTCTGGAAACACCATATATTTT. Translated: CASTFGSGSSGNTIYF. The chain has TRBV28 and TRBJ1-3, with D tentatively TRBD1 (5 bases). The germline V and J ends were trimmed by 7 bases and 0 bases, with 16 bases remaining between them. Germline CDR1 MDHEN, CDR2 SYDVKM. This CDR3 has 16 residues.

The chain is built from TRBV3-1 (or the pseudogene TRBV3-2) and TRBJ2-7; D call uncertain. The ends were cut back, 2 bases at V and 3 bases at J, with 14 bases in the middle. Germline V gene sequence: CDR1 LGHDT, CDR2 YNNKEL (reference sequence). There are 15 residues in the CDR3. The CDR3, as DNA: TGTGCCAGCAGCCAACCAGGTGCCCTGATCTACGAGCAGTACTTC. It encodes CASSQPGALIYEQYF.

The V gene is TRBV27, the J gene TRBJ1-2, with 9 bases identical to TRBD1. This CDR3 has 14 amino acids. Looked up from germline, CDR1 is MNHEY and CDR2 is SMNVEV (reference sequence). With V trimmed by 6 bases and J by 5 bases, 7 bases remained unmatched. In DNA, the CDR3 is TGTGCCAGCAGCCCTTTTGGGACAGGGTATGGCTACACCTTC. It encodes CASSPFGTGYGYTF.

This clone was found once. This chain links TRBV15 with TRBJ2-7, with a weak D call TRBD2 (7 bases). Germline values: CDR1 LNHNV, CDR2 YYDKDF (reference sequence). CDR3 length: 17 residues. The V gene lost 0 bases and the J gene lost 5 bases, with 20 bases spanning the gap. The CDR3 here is CATSRDWLGGPGDEQYF. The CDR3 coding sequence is TGTGCCACCAGCAGAGATTGGCTCGGGGGGCCTGGGGACGAGCAGTACTTC.

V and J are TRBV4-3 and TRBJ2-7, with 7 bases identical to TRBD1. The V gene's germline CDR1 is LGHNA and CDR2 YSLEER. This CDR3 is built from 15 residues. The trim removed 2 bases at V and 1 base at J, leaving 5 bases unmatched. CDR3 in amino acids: CASSQYRGQSYEQYF. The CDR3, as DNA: TGCGCCAGCAGCCAATACAGGGGACAGTCCTACGAGCAGTACTTC.

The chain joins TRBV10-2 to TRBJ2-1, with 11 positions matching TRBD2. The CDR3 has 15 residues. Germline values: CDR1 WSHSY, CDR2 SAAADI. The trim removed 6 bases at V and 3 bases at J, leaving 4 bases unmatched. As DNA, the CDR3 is TGCGCCAGCAGCCAGGGACTAGCGGACTACAATGAGCAGTTCTTC. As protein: CASSQGLADYNEQFF.

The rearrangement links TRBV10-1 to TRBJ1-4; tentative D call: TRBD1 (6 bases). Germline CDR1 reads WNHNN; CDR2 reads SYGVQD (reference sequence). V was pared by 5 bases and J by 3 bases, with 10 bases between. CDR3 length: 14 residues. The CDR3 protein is CASSPGVPNEKLFF. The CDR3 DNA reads TGCGCCAGCAGTCCAGGGGTGCCTAATGAAAAACTGTTTTTT.

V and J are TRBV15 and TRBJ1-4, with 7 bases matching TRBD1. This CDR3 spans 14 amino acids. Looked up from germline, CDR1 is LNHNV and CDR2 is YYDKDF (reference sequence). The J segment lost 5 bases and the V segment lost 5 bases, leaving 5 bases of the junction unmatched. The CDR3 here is CATSLGTENEKLFF. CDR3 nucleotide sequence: TGTGCCACCAGCCTCGGGACAGAGAATGAAAAACTGTTTTTT. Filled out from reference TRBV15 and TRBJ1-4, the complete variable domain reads DAMVIQNPRYQVTQFGKPVTLSCSQTLNHNVMYWYQQKSSQAPKLLFHYYDKDFNNEADTPDNFQSRRPNTSFCFLDIRSPGLGDTAMYLCATSLGTENEKLFFGSGTQLSVL.

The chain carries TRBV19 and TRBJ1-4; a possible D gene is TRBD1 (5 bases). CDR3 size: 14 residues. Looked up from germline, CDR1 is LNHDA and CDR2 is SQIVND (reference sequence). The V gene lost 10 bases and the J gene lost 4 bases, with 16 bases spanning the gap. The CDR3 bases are TGTGCCACCCAGGGTGGAGGGGTTAATGAAAAACTGTTTTTT. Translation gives CATQGGGVNEKLFF.

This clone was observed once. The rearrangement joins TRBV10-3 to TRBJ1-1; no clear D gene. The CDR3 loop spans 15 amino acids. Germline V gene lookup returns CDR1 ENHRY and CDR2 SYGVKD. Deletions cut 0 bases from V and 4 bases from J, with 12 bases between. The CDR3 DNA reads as TGTGCCATCAGTGAGTCAGGGAGATTCACCACTGAAGCTTTCTTT. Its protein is CAISESGRFTTEAFF.

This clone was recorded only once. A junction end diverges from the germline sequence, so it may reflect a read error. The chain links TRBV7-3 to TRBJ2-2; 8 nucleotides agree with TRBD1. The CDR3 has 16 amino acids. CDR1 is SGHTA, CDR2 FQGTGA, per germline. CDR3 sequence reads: CASSFMRDRNNGELFF. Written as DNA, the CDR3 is TGTGCCAGCAGCTTTATGCGGGACAGGAACAACGGGGAGCTGTTTTTT. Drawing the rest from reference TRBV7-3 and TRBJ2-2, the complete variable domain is GAGVSQTPSNKVTEKGKYVELRCDPISGHTALYWYRQSLGQGPEFLIYFQGTGAADDSGLPNDRFFAVRPEGSVSTLKIQRTERGDSAVYLCASSFMRDRNNGELFFGEGSRLTVL.

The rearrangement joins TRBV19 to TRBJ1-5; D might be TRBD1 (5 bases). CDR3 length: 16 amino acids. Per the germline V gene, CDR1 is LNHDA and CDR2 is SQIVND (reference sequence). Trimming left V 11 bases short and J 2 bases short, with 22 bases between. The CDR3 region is CAAAWGGLVGNQPQHF. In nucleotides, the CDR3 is TGTGCCGCCGCTTGGGGGGGATTGGTTGGCAATCAGCCCCAGCATTTT.

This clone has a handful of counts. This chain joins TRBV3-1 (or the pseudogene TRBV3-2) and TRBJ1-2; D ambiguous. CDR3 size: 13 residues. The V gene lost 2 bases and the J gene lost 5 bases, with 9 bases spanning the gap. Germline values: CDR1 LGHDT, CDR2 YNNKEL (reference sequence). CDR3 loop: CASSQLAGYGYTF. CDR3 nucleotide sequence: TGTGCCAGCAGCCAATTGGCAGGTTATGGCTACACCTTC.

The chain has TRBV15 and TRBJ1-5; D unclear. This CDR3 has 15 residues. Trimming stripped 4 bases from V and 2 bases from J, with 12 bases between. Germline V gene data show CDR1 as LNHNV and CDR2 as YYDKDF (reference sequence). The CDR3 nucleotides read TGTGCCACCAGCAAAGATGGCTTGGGCAATCAGCCCCAGCATTTT. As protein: CATSKDGLGNQPQHF. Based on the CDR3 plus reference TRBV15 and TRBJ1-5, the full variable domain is DAMVIQNPRYQVTQFGKPVTLSCSQTLNHNVMYWYQQKSSQAPKLLFHYYDKDFNNEADTPDNFQSRRPNTSFCFLDIRSPGLGDTAMYLCATSKDGLGNQPQHFGDGTRLSIL.

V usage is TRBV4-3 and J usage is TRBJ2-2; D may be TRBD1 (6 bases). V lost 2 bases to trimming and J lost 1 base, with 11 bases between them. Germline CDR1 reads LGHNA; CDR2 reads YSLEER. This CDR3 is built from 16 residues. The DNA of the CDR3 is TGCGCCAGCAGCCAACCCGGACAGAGGAACACCGGGGAGCTGTTTTTT. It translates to CASSQPGQRNTGELFF.

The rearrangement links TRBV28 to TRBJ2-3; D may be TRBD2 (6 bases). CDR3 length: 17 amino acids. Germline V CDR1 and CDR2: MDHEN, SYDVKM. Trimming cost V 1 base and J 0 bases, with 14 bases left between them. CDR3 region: CASSLLGQEGSTDTQYF. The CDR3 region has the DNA TGTGCCAGCAGTTTATTAGGCCAGGAGGGGAGCACAGATACGCAGTATTTT. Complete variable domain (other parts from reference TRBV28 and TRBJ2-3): DVKVTQSSRYLVKRTGEKVFLECVQDMDHENMFWYRQDPGLGLRLIYFSYDVKMKEKGDIPEGYSVSREKKERFSLILESASTNQTSMYLCASSLLGQEGSTDTQYFGPGTRLTVL.

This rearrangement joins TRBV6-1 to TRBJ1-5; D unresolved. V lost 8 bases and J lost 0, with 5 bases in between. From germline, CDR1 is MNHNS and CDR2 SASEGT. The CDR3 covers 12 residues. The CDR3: CASEGSNQPQHF. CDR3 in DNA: TGTGCCAGCGAGGGTAGCAATCAGCCCCAGCATTTT.

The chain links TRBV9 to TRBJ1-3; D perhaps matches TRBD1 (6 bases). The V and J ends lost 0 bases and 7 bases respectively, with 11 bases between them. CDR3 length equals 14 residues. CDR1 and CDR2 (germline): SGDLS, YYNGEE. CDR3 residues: CASSVATGSNTIYF. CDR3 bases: TGTGCCAGCAGCGTAGCAACAGGGAGCAACACCATATATTTT.

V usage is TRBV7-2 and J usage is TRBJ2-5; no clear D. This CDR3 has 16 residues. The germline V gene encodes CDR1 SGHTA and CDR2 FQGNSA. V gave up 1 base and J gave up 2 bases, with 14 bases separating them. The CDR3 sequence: CASSLVGFGGQETQYF. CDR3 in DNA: TGTGCCAGCAGCTTAGTGGGATTCGGCGGTCAAGAGACCCAGTACTTC.

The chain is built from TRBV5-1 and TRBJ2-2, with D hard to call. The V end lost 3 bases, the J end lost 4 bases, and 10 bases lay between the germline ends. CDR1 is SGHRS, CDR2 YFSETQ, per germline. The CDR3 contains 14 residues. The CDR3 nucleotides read TGCGCCAGCAGCTGGGGTGGGTTCACCGGGGAGCTGTTTTTT. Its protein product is CASSWGGFTGELFF.

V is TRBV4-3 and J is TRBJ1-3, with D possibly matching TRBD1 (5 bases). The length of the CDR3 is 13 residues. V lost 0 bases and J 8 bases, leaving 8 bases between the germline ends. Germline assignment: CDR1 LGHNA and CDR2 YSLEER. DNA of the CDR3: TGCGCCAGCAGCCAAGATTTGGGACACACCATATATTTT. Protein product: CASSQDLGHTIYF.

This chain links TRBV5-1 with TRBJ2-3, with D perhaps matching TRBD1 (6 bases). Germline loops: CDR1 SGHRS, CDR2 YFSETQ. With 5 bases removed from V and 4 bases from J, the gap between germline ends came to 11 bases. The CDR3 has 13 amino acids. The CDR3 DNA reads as TGCGCCAGCAGTTCGGACAGTTCAGATACGCAGTATTTT. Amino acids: CASSSDSSDTQYF.

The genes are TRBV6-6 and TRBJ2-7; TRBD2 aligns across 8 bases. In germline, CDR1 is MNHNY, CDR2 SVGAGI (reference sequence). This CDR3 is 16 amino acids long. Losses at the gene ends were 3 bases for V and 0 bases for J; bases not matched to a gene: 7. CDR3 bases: TGTGCCAGCAGTTATTTAGCGGGGCCTTCCTCCTACGAGCAGTACTTC. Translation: CASSYLAGPSSYEQYF.

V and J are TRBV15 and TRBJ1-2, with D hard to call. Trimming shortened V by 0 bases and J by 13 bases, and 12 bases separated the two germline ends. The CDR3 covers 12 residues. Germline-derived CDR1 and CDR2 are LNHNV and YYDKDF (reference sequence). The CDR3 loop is CATSRENGLFTF. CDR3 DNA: TGTGCCACCAGCAGAGAGAACGGTCTGTTCACCTTC.

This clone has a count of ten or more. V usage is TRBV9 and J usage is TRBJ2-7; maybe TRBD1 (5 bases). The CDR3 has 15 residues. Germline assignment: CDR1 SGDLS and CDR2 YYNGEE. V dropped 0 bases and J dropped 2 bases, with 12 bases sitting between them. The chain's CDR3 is CASSVEAGLTYEQYF. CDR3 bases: TGTGCCAGCAGCGTAGAGGCAGGGCTGACCTACGAGCAGTACTTC.

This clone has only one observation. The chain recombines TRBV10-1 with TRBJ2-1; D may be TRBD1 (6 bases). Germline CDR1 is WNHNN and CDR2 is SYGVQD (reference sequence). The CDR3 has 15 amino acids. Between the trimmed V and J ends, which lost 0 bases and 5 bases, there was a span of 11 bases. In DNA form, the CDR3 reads TGCGCCAGCAGTGAGTCCGGCAGGGGAAACAATGAGCAGTTCTTC. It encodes CASSESGRGNNEQFF.

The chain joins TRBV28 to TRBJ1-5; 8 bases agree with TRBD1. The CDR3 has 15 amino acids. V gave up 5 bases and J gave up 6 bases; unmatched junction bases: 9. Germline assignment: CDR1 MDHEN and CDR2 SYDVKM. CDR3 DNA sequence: TGTGCCAGCAGTCCCGACAGGGGAAGAGCTCAGCCCCAGCATTTT. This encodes CASSPDRGRAQPQHF.